A selection of T cell receptor beta chains follows, all from one sample in a study of cytomegalovirus exposure and HLA in healthy donors. Profiled with immunoSEQ multiplex PCR; TCRdb holds only in-frame clones, not every one. The repertoire holds roughly 200,000 clones, with more than 65% as singletons. The sequenced sample consisted of PBMCs. Receptors originate from a woman in her forties or fifties in good health and CMV-seronegative. CDR3s include the opening cysteine and the closing phenylalanine or tryptophan. A D gene is named only where the DNA matches it firmly. Expanded clones get a size class; other rows say once, few or many, or leave the size out.

.	TRBV6-1	16	TRBJ2-5	.	CASSARGTLSPETQYF	TGTGCCAGCAGTGCACGGGGAACCCTAAGCCCGGAGACCCAGTACTTC
.	TRBV19	12	TRBJ1-1	.	CASYYGETEAFF	TGTGCCAGCTACTATGGAGAAACTGAAGCTTTCTTT
.	TRBV5-4	13	TRBJ2-6	.	CASNLAGANVLTF	TGTGCCAGCAACCTAGCTGGGGCCAACGTCCTGACTTTC
.	TRBV6-5	15	TRBJ2-7	once	CASRRDNSGTYEQYF	TGTGCCAGCCGCAGAGATAATAGCGGAACCTACGAGCAGTACTTC
.	TRBV6-1	15	TRBJ1-4	.	CASNRMTATNEKLFF	TGTGCCAGCAATCGCATGACTGCAACTAATGAAAAACTGTTTTTT
.	TRBV2	18	TRBJ1-5	.	CASSQRGRRVGGNQPQHF	TGTGCCAGCAGTCAGAGGGGCAGGAGGGTAGGGGGCAATCAGCCCCAGCATTTT
.	TRBV28	12	TRBJ1-2	.	CASSLNSYGYTF	TGTGCCAGCAGTTTAAACAGCTATGGCTACACCTTC
TRBD1	TRBV18	15	TRBJ1-4	.	CASSRNRGQNEKLFF	TGTGCCAGCTCACGCAACAGGGGGCAAAATGAAAAACTGTTTTTT
.	TRBV9	13	TRBJ2-7	.	CASSVSGNYEQYF	TGTGCCAGCAGCGTATCGGGGAACTACGAGCAGTACTTC
TRBD1	TRBV5-1	16	TRBJ2-1	.	CASSARRTGTYNEQFF	TGCGCCAGCAGCGCCCGACGGACAGGGACCTACAATGAGCAGTTCTTC
TRBD1	TRBV6-1	15	TRBJ2-3	.	CASSEWDRVTDTQYF	TGTGCCAGCAGTGAATGGGACAGGGTAACAGATACGCAGTATTTT
.	TRBV2	13	TRBJ1-4	once	CASAGGVREKLFF	TGTGCCAGCGCGGGTGGGGTCCGAGAAAAACTGTTTTTT
TRBD2	TRBV9	14	TRBJ2-2	.	CASSVTSGVGELFF	TGTGCCAGCAGCGTGACTAGCGGGGTCGGGGAGCTGTTTTTT
.	TRBV28	14	TRBJ1-2	once	CASSSGGQKYGYTF	TGTGCCAGCAGTTCCGGGGGGCAGAAATATGGCTACACCTTC
.	TRBV6-6	15	TRBJ1-2	.	CASSSGPGVDYGYTF	TGTGCCAGCAGCAGTGGGCCGGGGGTCGACTATGGCTACACCTTC
TRBD1	TRBV6-1	16	TRBJ1-2	.	CASSETRTGLIDGYTF	TGTGCCAGCAGTGAGACACGGACAGGGTTAATAGATGGCTACACCTTC
TRBD1	TRBV5-4	16	TRBJ2-7	.	CASSGPGQGVGYEQYF	TGTGCCAGCAGCGGACCTGGACAGGGGGTCGGCTACGAGCAGTACTTC
TRBD2	TRBV29-1	14	TRBJ2-7	.	CSVESGGLIGEQYF	TGCAGCGTTGAGAGCGGGGGGCTGATAGGCGAGCAGTACTTC
TRBD2	TRBV7-3	17	TRBJ2-1	.	CASSSAGGGASYNEQFF	TGTGCCAGCAGCTCCGCGGGAGGGGGGGCATCTTACAATGAGCAGTTCTTC